This T cell receptor (beta chain) was recorded in a study of T cells in Graves' hyperthyroidism and ophthalmopathy. Amplification of TCR beta CDR3 regions used RNA as the template. The TCR CDR3 was amplified in a first-round RT-PCR using the HTBI primer set. Each CDR3 protein is one row after TCRdb ran MiXCR on the multiplex PCR reads. The sample lists around 520,000 distinct CDR3 sequences; approximately 15% were seen once. CDR3 length: 14 amino acids. The V gene end was trimmed by 5 bases and the J gene end by 2 bases; junction bases not matched to a gene: 3. Germline V gene sequence: CDR1 KGHSH, CDR2 LQKENI. This clonotype was seen ten or more times. Patients between 18 and 65 years old had hyperthyroidism, newly diagnosed and lasting under 2 months. Exclusion of patients followed from uncontrolled infection, other autoimmune disease, pregnancy or lactation.

The sequence was obtained from a woman aged 18-29 years with Graves' hyperthyroidism. Sequenced input: blood. The chain links TRBV18 to TRBJ1-5, with 7 bases identical to TRBD1. The CDR3 reads CASSEGTGNQPQHF. The DNA for the CDR3 is TGTGCCAGCTCAGAAGGGACAGGCAATCAGCCCCAGCATTTT.